This T cell receptor (beta chain) was observed in a study of cytomegalovirus exposure and HLA in healthy donors (dated by TCRdb to 2016 to 2017). Study-level background: An earlier analysis of approximately 550 of the donors reported approximately 270 Gb of sequence data and 100 million to 130 million unique TCR beta sequences from about 200 million T cells. A later genetic analysis used genome-wide SNP genotypes for about 60% of the roughly 700 donors, treating that subset as a discovery cohort. Of the 350 to 450 genotyped donors, about 84% fell in the genetic ancestry cluster associated with self-reported Caucasian donors. Because of strong linkage in the cohort, roughly 5 DR-DQ haplotypes were treated as single units for association and clustering. The study was designed to test whether signatures of past pathogen exposure could be identified by cataloging public T cell receptors. The number of typed donors differed by locus: about 620-630 for A, B, C, DRB1 and DQB1; approximately 540 for DQA1; approximately 610 for DPA1; and about 470 for DPB1. All discovery cohort repertoires had been generated using a single sequencing platform. The later analysis used no new phenotypic data to find candidate immune exposures, relying instead on TCR beta sequences and their occurrence across donors. To predict cytomegalovirus infection status, the study brought together high-throughput TCR immunosequencing, statistical association of individual TCRs with disease status, and machine learning. Among under 450 genotyped donors of the cohort, an average of about 240,000 unique TCR beta nucleotide sequences were sequenced per donor, roughly a sixth of them non-productive. Alongside the repertoire data, information on donor age, sex, ethnicity and CMV serostatus was compiled. In addition to the first cohort of hundreds of subjects, a separate validation cohort of 130 or so different subjects was used. To study patterns of TCR occurrence, a later analysis re-analyzed previously published TCR beta repertoires from under 750 donors and added high-resolution HLA genotyping. Roughly 300 gigabases of sequencing data and 91 million or so unique TCR sequences made up an early release that covered around 640 HLA-typed donors. Both class I and class II loci were covered by HLA typing, at four-digit resolution. To decide whether each TCR beta V gene segment behaved as functional or pseudogenic, an earlier analysis of nearly 600 of the donors relied on high-throughput TCR beta sequencing. The T cell repertoires of several hundred subjects were profiled by immunosequencing and related to cytomegalovirus serostatus.

Paper-wide results and their limitations: Several of the top co-occurrence clusters appeared to be linked to parvovirus B19, influenza, CMV and Epstein-Barr virus, according to a later analysis. The 87-base-pair reads could not distinguish some IMGT-functional V segments, including TRBV6-2 and TRBV6-3, so those segments were excluded. Correlated functional status among segregating V segments might reflect linkage disequilibrium, but an unknown experimental factor could not be ruled out. The classifier was reported to diagnose cytomegalovirus status with high specificity and sensitivity in both the original and validation cohorts. The cohort was sequenced for TCR beta chains only, and without alpha or paired-chain data the features that could be detected were limited. A later genetic analysis associated a missense DCLRE1C variant with V-gene and J-gene trimming of TCR beta chains, and an independent cohort replicated the association. Immune exposure information for the cohort was limited to CMV serostatus. The study gave a list of around 170 TCR beta chains associated with cytomegalovirus. An earlier analysis of roughly 570 of the donors showed that most TCR beta V segments appeared in productive rearrangements either about 90% or about 30% of the time, which broadly matched IMGT annotations. Sequencing depth was assumed to be roughly uniform across donors in the presence/absence analyses, though that assumption may not hold. According to a later analysis, TCR association rates differed among HLA loci, with DRB1 alleles showing the most associated TCRs and HLA-C alleles showing the fewest. Most TCR sequences were seen in very few donors, while some public TCRs were found in many individuals. Because counts were too low, about 15 rarely observed V segments, including chromosome 9 orphons, were left out of the earlier analysis of about 500 of the donors. The authors suggested that the approach could potentially be extended to other disease states and immunological phenotypes. A group of highly shared sequence variants was considered likely to be a technical artifact of the sequencing pipeline. Because HLA typing was unavailable for some donors at each locus, only the typed subset was used in association tests. A later analysis associated around 16,000 TCR beta sequences with specific HLA alleles at a false discovery rate of 0.05. Compared with the 666-donor mean, donors in an Asian-associated ancestry cluster had fewer N-insertions in productive TCRs, according to a later genetic analysis. In a later analysis, most CMV-associated TCR beta chains were found to appear HLA-restricted, with HLA associations seemingly driven largely by CMV exposure. A further reported finding was that TCR beta sequences accurately predicted the HLA-A and HLA-B alleles for most subjects in the first cohort. A few of the identified cytomegalovirus-associated TCR beta chains were confirmed in vitro to be specific for cytomegalovirus antigens. Assigning TCR associations to individual alleles was difficult when HLA alleles, especially DR and DQ, strongly co-occurred. In a later analysis, HLA-associated TCR beta chains were found to be more clonally expanded and to have lower generation probabilities than equally common non-associated chains.

Comments on this clone: What antigen it recognizes has not been identified. No much larger clone exists at a distance of one base, and base qualities are not known.

Sequences ENHRY (CDR1) and SYGVKD (CDR2) are obtained from the germline V gene. Relative to germline, V is missing 6 bases and J is missing 7 bases, with 5 bases of the junction outside any gene match. Including cysteine and phenylalanine, the CDR3 has 12 amino acids. The kept DNA is CDR3 alone, 36 bases in frame from the first base. Libraries were prepared through the immunoSEQ multiplex PCR assay. The multiplex PCR relied on a mix of 60 forward primers for TCR Vbeta segments and 13 reverse primers for TCR Jbeta segments. The CDR3 region of rearranged TCR beta genes was amplified from genomic DNA by a multiplex PCR assay. On the Illumina HiSeq System, the amplified TCR beta libraries were sequenced as 87-base-pair reads. The study's own analysis went as follows. A later analysis counted some 74 million unique TCR beta chains across the approximately 700 repertoires, and about 10 million of these chains were shared by at least two donors. To remove PCR and sequencing errors, raw reads were error-corrected and collapsed into unique sequences using a nearest-neighbor algorithm that merged closely related sequences. CDR3 sequences were aligned to IMGT reference sequences to assign V, D and J gene segments. For a sequence to be retained, a match of at least six nucleotides was required to both a V gene segment and a J gene segment. A rearrangement counted as productive if the CDR3 had no stop codons and remained in frame with V and J, and every other rearrangement counted as non-productive. CDR3 was defined by IMGT convention, running from the second conserved V-encoded cysteine to the conserved J-encoded phenylalanine. The earlier analysis of 587 of the donors excluded sequences that lacked an unambiguous match to a single V gene segment. An earlier analysis of several hundred of the donors called V segments functional above 56.7% productive rearrangements and segregating when the between-donor standard deviation exceeded 5%. A statistical classification framework was built for diagnosing cytomegalovirus status from the catalog of TCR beta chain sequences. In a later analysis, V and J genes were assigned by comparing TCR nucleotide sequences against IMGT/GENE-DB human TR gene sequences. Using the TCRdist pipeline, a later analysis assigned CDR3 sequences along with most-parsimonious VDJ recombination scenarios. In a later analysis, each TCR beta chain was defined by its CDR3 amino acid sequence together with its V-gene family, and reads without a unique V-gene family were excluded. As a way to deal with suspected cross-contamination and a sequencing artifact, a later analysis dropped 592 nucleotide sequences that were highly shared and had low generation probability. For each public chain, a later analysis derived a clonal expansion index from normalized ranks of inferred template counts within each repertoire. In a later analysis, generation probabilities were computed using a VDJ recombination model fitted to out-of-frame rearrangements, and the results were checked against IGoR. In a later analysis, hypergeometric tests were used to score TCR-TCR, TCR-HLA and TCR-CMV co-occurrence, with a repertoire-size bias correction applied to TCR pairs. A later analysis estimated false discovery rates by permuting HLA or CMV assignments 20 times. A later analysis grouped co-occurring TCRs with DBSCAN, adding TCRdist sequence similarity when clustering within HLA-allele-positive subsets. Repertoires with fewer than 30,000 or more than 120,000 public chains, plus five repertoires with anomalous nucleotide sharing, were excluded from co-occurrence clustering. TCRdb obtained this table from immuneACCESS and retained in-frame rearrangements with V and J assigned. These tables miss some clones; where compared with another copy, unresolved V genes account for less than half of the shortfall, and the remainder is unexplained. V, J and clone size reflect that table, while D and trimming were determined from the DNA. This sample comprises around 150,000 clones, around 79% of them detected only once. Of the sample, 5.5% to 6% is held by the ten largest clones.

The cohort consisted of some 730 healthy bone marrow donors. At the time of sampling, every cohort member was nominally healthy, though immune exposures that went unrecorded were likely present. The donor tested CMV seropositive, placing the donor among the 289 seropositive members of the cohort. A peripheral blood sample was provided by each donor, and peripheral blood mononuclear cells were used for TCR beta sequencing. Genomic DNA was extracted from the blood cell samples with the Qiagen DNeasy Blood Extraction Kit. Sample: PBMCs. Recombination connected TRBV10-3 to TRBJ1-2, and TRBD1 aligns with 7 junction nucleotides. The receptor was derived from a man aged 30 to 39 in good health and CMV-seropositive. The DNA sequence is TGTGCCATCAGAAAAACAGGGGCTGGCTACACCTTC. This encodes CAIRKTGAGYTF.